This T cell receptor beta chain was identified in a study of T cells in Graves' hyperthyroidism and ophthalmopathy. This CDR3 is built from 12 residues. Trimming removed 0 bases at V and 9 bases at J, with 11 bases between. Germline V gene data show CDR1 as DFQATT and CDR2 as SNEGSKA (reference sequence). Of note for this clonotype: What it binds is not known.

Reasons for excluding patients were uncontrolled infection, other autoimmune disease, pregnancy or lactation. Clinical symptoms, serum thyroxine, TRAb, thyroid ultrasound and orbital computed tomography informed diagnoses. Study observations and caveats: It was a median about 7.1 months before onset that the model predicted ophthalmopathy.

Using RNA transcripts as the source, TCR beta CDR3 regions were amplified. First-round RT-PCR with HTBI primers amplified the TCR CDR3 region. One entry per CDR3 protein results from TCRdb running MiXCR on the multiplex PCR reads. The table lists approximately 510,000 distinct CDR3 sequences, over 35% of them singletons. The V call is TRBV20-1, the J call TRBJ1-1, with D unclear. The sequence came from an adult woman with Graves' disease, either hyperthyroidism or ophthalmopathy (not recorded which). The material sequenced was peripheral blood or thyroid tissue (not recorded which). The CDR3 protein is CSARDADSQAFF. The CDR3, as DNA: TGCAGTGCTAGAGATGCGGACTCTCAAGCTTTCTTT.